Following are 5 T cell receptor beta chains from one sample sequenced in a study of early T cells in non-severe SARS-CoV-2 infection. One entry per CDR3 protein results from TCRdb running MiXCR on the 5' RACE reads. This sample has about 63,000 distinct CDR3 sequences, with 10% to 15% found just once. Sequencing used whole blood. These receptors originate from an adult who was a healthcare worker with PCR-confirmed SARS-CoV-2 infection or an uninfected control (not recorded which).

On this clonotype itself: A much larger clone is a single base away; this may be a read error. The chain combines TRBV6-2 or TRBV6-3 with TRBJ2-7, with D perhaps TRBD1 (5 bases). Germline lookup yields CDR1 MNHEY and CDR2 SVGEGT. V shed 5 bases and J shed 5 bases, with 19 bases lying between them. There are 15 residues in the CDR3. As DNA, the CDR3 is TGTGCCAGCAGTCGGCCCCTGGGCAGGGCCAACGAGCAGTACTTC. Its translation: CASSRPLGRANEQYF.

This clonotype was found a few times. This chain joins TRBV30 and TRBJ1-2; D perhaps matches TRBD1 (5 bases). This CDR3 is built from 15 residues. The germline V gene encodes CDR1 GTSNPN and CDR2 SVGIG (reference sequence). V was pared by 1 base and J by 5 bases, with 17 bases between. The CDR3 DNA reads TGTGCCTGGAGTGCATTTGAGGACACCCAATATGGCTACACCTTC. It yields the protein CAWSAFEDTQYGYTF.

Many counts were recorded for this clonotype. The V and J genes are TRBV2 and TRBJ2-5; weak D call: TRBD2 (5 bases). The CDR3 is 15 residues long. V gave up 5 bases and J gave up 0 bases, with 13 bases separating them. CDR1 and CDR2 (germline): SNHLY, FYNNEI. In DNA form, the CDR3 reads TGTGCCAGCAGTCTGAGGGTGGGGTACCAAGAGACCCAGTACTTC. As protein: CASSLRVGYQETQYF.

The chain couples TRBV3-1 to TRBJ2-5; the D gene is possibly TRBD2 (6 bases). Germline lookup yields CDR1 LGHDT and CDR2 YNNKEL (reference sequence). Trimming cost V 0 bases and J 6 bases, with 11 bases left between them. The CDR3 runs 14 residues. This CDR3 reads CASSQEVGGKTQYF. DNA of the CDR3: TGTGCCAGCAGCCAAGAGGTCGGGGGAAAGACCCAGTACTTC.

With respect to this clonotype: A much larger clone differs by one base, so this may be a read error. This rearrangement joins TRBV7-9 to TRBJ1-3; D gene ambiguous. Germline CDR1 is SEHNR and CDR2 is FQNEAQ (reference sequence). The CDR3 is made up of 15 amino acids. The CDR3 protein is CASSLDGVVGNSIYF. The CDR3 DNA is TGTGCCAGCAGCTTAGATGGAGTCGTGGGAAACTCCATATATTTT.